One and the same sample provided the 17 T cell receptor beta chains below, sequenced in a study of T cells in Graves' hyperthyroidism and ophthalmopathy. The source material, RNA transcripts, was used to amplify TCR beta CDR3 regions. TCR CDR3 underwent first-round RT-PCR with the HTBI primer set. TCRdb ran MiXCR on the multiplex PCR reads and lists one entry per CDR3 protein. The sample holds a few hundred thousand distinct CDR3 sequences, approximately 14% seen once. Sequencing was done on a sample of blood. The receptors were sampled from a woman in her 30s with Graves' hyperthyroidism.

The chain uses TRBV2 and TRBJ1-5; no clear D. Germline V CDR1 and CDR2: SNHLY, FYNNEI. V was cut by 8 bases and J by 4 bases, with 15 bases left in between. This CDR3 spans 14 amino acids. Here the CDR3 DNA reads TGTGCCAGCCTTAGGGATGTATCAAATCAGCCCCAGCATTTT. Its translation: CASLRDVSNQPQHF.

This clonotype was observed many times. CDR3 bases: TGTGCCAGCTCACGACTAGCGGAATACAATGAGCAGTTCTTC. Translation gives CASSRLAEYNEQFF. The V and J genes are TRBV6-1 and TRBJ2-1; 9 bases line up with TRBD2. The CDR3 totals 14 residues. CDR1 and CDR2 (germline): MNHNS, SASEGT. The ends lost 8 bases at V and 4 bases at J; junction bases unmatched: 6.

The chain employs TRBV3-1 and TRBJ2-3; 13 bases agree with TRBD2. V lost 3 bases to trimming and J lost 4 bases; unmatched junction nucleotides: 10. Per the germline V gene, CDR1 is LGHDT and CDR2 is YNNKEL (reference sequence). This CDR3 has 18 amino acids. The CDR3 protein is CASSQRLAGGDFADTQYF. CDR3 coding DNA: TGTGCCAGCAGCCAGAGACTAGCGGGAGGCGATTTTGCAGATACGCAGTATTTT.

This clonotype occurred a few times. The chain combines TRBV7-6 with TRBJ1-4; TRBD1 aligns across 7 bases. Per germline, CDR1 SGHVS and CDR2 FNYEAQ. Trimming took 5 bases from V and 8 from J; bases not matched to a gene: 8. The CDR3 has 14 residues. The CDR3 region is CASSNRQGREKLFF. CDR3 DNA sequence: TGTGCCAGCAGCAACCGACAGGGACGGGAAAAACTGTTTTTT.

This clonotype occurred many times. The J gene is TRBJ1-1, the V gene TRBV2; perhaps TRBD1 as D (5 bases). CDR1 SNHLY and CDR2 FYNNEI come from the germline V gene. This CDR3 spans 15 amino acids. Trimming cost V 6 bases and J 4 bases, with 18 bases left between them. The CDR3, as DNA: TGTGCCAGCAGACCAGTGGGACGCGAGCGCACTGAAGCTTTCTTT. Amino acids: CASRPVGRERTEAFF.

The CDR3 coding sequence is TGTGCCAGCAGTCCAAACTTAACCGGGGAGCTGTTTTTT. This encodes CASSPNLTGELFF. The rearrangement joins TRBV12-3 or TRBV12-4 to TRBJ2-2; D gene ambiguous. The CDR3 runs 13 residues. V was pared by 5 bases and J by 5 bases, with 9 bases between.

The table lists this clonotype with many counts. The chain employs TRBV10-3 and TRBJ2-2; 8 positions match TRBD2. The CDR3 runs 18 residues. Germline-derived CDR1 and CDR2 are ENHRY and SYGVKD. Trimming removed 10 bases from V and 4 bases from J; junction bases left unmatched: 20. The CDR3 nucleotides are TGTGCCAGCGCCGGGGGCGAGGGAGCGGGAGTCGTCACCGGGGAGCTGTTTTTT. Protein product: CASAGGEGAGVVTGELFF.

This clonotype showed up just a few times. The J gene is TRBJ2-1, the V gene TRBV11-3, with a possible D match to TRBD1 (6 bases). The CDR3 totals 13 residues. The germline V and J ends were trimmed by 4 bases and 8 bases, with 12 bases remaining between them. The germline CDR1 and CDR2 sequences are SGHNT and YENEEA. CDR3 amino acids: CASSSGTKDEQFF. The CDR3, as DNA: TGTGCCAGCAGCTCCGGGACAAAGGATGAGCAGTTCTTC. Full variable domain (rest looked up from reference TRBV11-3 and TRBJ2-1): EAGVVQSPRYKIIEKKQPVAFWCNPISGHNTLYWYLQNLGQGPELLIRYENEEAVDDSQLPKDRFSAERLKGVDSTLKIQPAELGDSAVYLCASSSGTKDEQFFGPGTRLTVL.

The rearrangement links TRBV6-8 to TRBJ2-2; 7 nucleotides line up with TRBD1. Germline loops: CDR1 MNHGY, CDR2 SAAAGT. The CDR3 runs to 14 residues. The V and J ends lost 8 bases and 2 bases, in that order; junction bases with no gene match: 5. The CDR3 loop reads CASHGTANTGELFF. DNA for the CDR3: TGTGCCAGCCACGGGACAGCTAACACCGGGGAGCTGTTTTTT.

This clonotype was seen at least ten times. The chain combines TRBV20-1 with TRBJ2-1, with D unresolved. Germline V gene sequence: CDR1 DFQATT, CDR2 SNEGSKA (reference sequence). V was trimmed by 6 bases and J by 5 bases, leaving 20 bases between them. The CDR3 length is 15 residues. The CDR3 nucleotides are TGCAGTGCACAACCCGACCCCTGGCGGAACAATGAGCAGTTCTTC. It translates to CSAQPDPWRNNEQFF.

The rearrangement joins TRBV4-3 to TRBJ2-7, with 12 bases aligning to TRBD1. V lost 4 bases, J lost 5 bases, and 6 bases stayed unmatched. The CDR3 consists of 15 residues. Germline V gene data show CDR1 as LGHNA and CDR2 as YSLEER. The DNA of the CDR3 is TGCGCCAGCAGCCTGGGGACAGGGGGCATCGACGAGCAGTACTTC. Translation: CASSLGTGGIDEQYF.

This clonotype has at least ten counts. The chain carries TRBV12-3 or TRBV12-4 and TRBJ2-1, with TRBD2 matching 7 bases. Trimming at V came to 3 bases and at J to 0 bases, leaving 8 bases not matched to a gene. The CDR3 consists of 17 residues. The CDR3 DNA reads TGTGCCAGCAGTTTGGGTCTAGCGGCGAGCTCCTACAATGAGCAGTTCTTC. It translates to CASSLGLAASSYNEQFF.

At least ten counts were recorded for this clonotype. The J gene is TRBJ2-1, the V gene TRBV5-1, with 9 bases fitting TRBD1. This CDR3 contains 17 residues. CDR1 SGHRS and CDR2 YFSETQ come from the germline V gene. V shed 0 bases and J 3 bases; nucleotides not matched to a gene: 7. The CDR3 loop is CASSLGITGGDYNEQFF. The CDR3 DNA reads TGCGCCAGCAGCTTGGGTATTACAGGGGGCGACTACAATGAGCAGTTCTTC.

This clonotype was picked up many times. CDR3 sequence reads: CSATYRGRSTGELFF. The CDR3, as DNA: TGCAGTGCTACCTACAGGGGGCGCTCCACCGGGGAGCTGTTTTTT. The chain couples TRBV20-1 to TRBJ2-2; 9 bases line up with TRBD1. V lost 4 bases, J lost 4 bases, and 7 bases stayed unmatched. The CDR3 contains 15 residues. Germline lookup yields CDR1 DFQATT and CDR2 SNEGSKA (reference sequence).

The count of this clonotype is one. The rearrangement links TRBV3-1 to TRBJ2-3, with 7 bases matching TRBD2. The CDR3 covers 16 residues. V lost 5 bases, J lost 2 bases, and 10 bases stayed unmatched. The V gene's germline CDR1 is LGHDT and CDR2 YNNKEL (reference sequence). The CDR3 sequence: CASSNYGGRHTDTQYF. The CDR3 DNA is TGTGCCAGCAGCAACTATGGCGGGAGACACACAGATACGCAGTATTTT.

The chain joins TRBV5-6 to TRBJ2-3; D is ambiguous. The end of the DNA aligns better with TRBJ1-5, so the J call may be wrong. CDR1 SGHDT and CDR2 YYEEEE come from the germline V gene. The CDR3 covers 15 residues. The CDR3 loop reads CASSLGAGVTDTQHF. In nucleotides, the CDR3 is TGTGCCAGCAGCTTGGGGGCGGGAGTCACAGATACGCAGCATTTT.

The sample holds one count of this clonotype. The chain employs TRBV12-3 or TRBV12-4 and TRBJ2-1, with D possibly matching TRBD2 (5 bases). The CDR3 sequence is 17 residues long. The V end lost 2 bases, the J end lost 8 bases, and 22 bases lay between the germline ends. The chain's CDR3 is CASSLFLSLADSDEQFF. CDR3 coding DNA: TGTGCCAGCAGTTTATTCCTTAGTCTAGCTGATTCGGATGAGCAGTTCTTC.